A single sample is the source of the 19 T cell receptor beta chains below, sequenced in a study of neurological immune-mediated disorders. MiXCR, applied by TCRdb to the 5' RACE reads, yields one record per CDR3 protein. This table holds more than 75,000 distinct CDR3 sequences, approximately 4.3% found once. The time point denotes: longitudinal time-point 3. Sequenced sample: PBMCs. The receptors originated from a woman in her fifties or sixties with multiple sclerosis.

This clonotype was seen many times. The chain has TRBV20-1 and TRBJ1-1, with D hard to call. The CDR3 length is 11 residues. Trimming pared 0 bases from V and 8 bases from J, leaving 7 bases between. From germline, CDR1 is DFQATT and CDR2 SNEGSKA (reference sequence). This CDR3 reads CSAREPNEAFF. The CDR3 DNA follows: TGCAGTGCTAGAGAACCAAACGAAGCTTTCTTT.

This clonotype was counted ten times or more. V and J are TRBV20-1 and TRBJ1-1; tentative D call: TRBD1 (5 bases). This CDR3 has 12 residues. Deletions cut 3 bases from V and 4 bases from J, with 9 bases between. Germline values: CDR1 DFQATT, CDR2 SNEGSKA (reference sequence). The CDR3 protein is CSARGGGTEAFF. As DNA, the CDR3 is TGCAGTGCTAGGGGGGGAGGCACTGAAGCTTTCTTT.

This clonotype was counted at least ten times. This chain links TRBV20-1 with TRBJ2-1, with a weak D call TRBD1 (6 bases). With 6 bases removed from V and 7 bases from J, the gap between germline ends came to 19 bases. Germline-derived CDR1 and CDR2 are DFQATT and SNEGSKA (reference sequence). This CDR3 is built from 14 residues. This CDR3 is CSAPNRARINEQFF. The CDR3 DNA is TGCAGTGCCCCCAACAGGGCTCGGATAAATGAGCAGTTCTTC.

The chain uses TRBV6-1 and TRBJ2-7; D is unclear. Per germline, CDR1 MNHNS and CDR2 SASEGT. V was clipped by 3 bases and J by 4 bases, with 7 bases between them. This CDR3 contains 12 residues. DNA of the CDR3: TGTGCCAGCAGTGAGCGTTATTACGAGCAGTACTTC. This translates into CASSERYYEQYF.

The sample holds many counts of this clonotype. The gene calls are TRBV21-1 and TRBJ1-5. TRBV21-1 is recorded as a pseudogene. The CDR3 loop spans 12 amino acids. CDR3 region: CASSKAYGPQHF. The CDR3 DNA is TGTGCCAGCAGCAAAGCATACGGGCCCCAGCATTTT.

This clonotype was observed many times. This chain links TRBV24-1 with TRBJ2-3; 8 bases line up with TRBD1. There are 16 residues in the CDR3. Germline lookup yields CDR1 KGHDR and CDR2 SFDVKD. V shed 4 bases, J shed 3 bases, and the junction held 8 bases outside the gene matches. CDR3 nucleotide sequence: TGTGCCACCAGTGAGGGCTTGGGACAGGATACAGATACGCAGTATTTT. This translates into CATSEGLGQDTDTQYF.

The sample holds a few counts of this clonotype. This sequence joins TRBV18 and TRBJ1-1; unclear D gene. V was clipped by 9 bases and J by 3 bases, with 20 bases between them. Germline-derived CDR1 and CDR2 are KGHSH and LQKENI. The CDR3 has 15 residues. The CDR3 sequence is CASLFSTGGYTEAFF. For the CDR3, the DNA is TGTGCCAGTCTTTTTTCAACGGGAGGGTACACTGAAGCTTTCTTT. Full variable domain (outside the CDR3, taken from reference TRBV18 and TRBJ1-1): NAGVMQNPRHLVRRRGQEARLRCSPMKGHSHVYWYRQLPEEGLKFMVYLQKENIIDESGMPKERFSAEFPKEGPSILRIQQVVRGDSAAYFCASLFSTGGYTEAFFGQGTRLTVV.

This clonotype showed up many times. The V call is TRBV28, the J call TRBJ2-6; no clear D gene. V lost 5 bases, J lost 0 bases, and 11 bases lay in between. Germline assignment: CDR1 MDHEN and CDR2 SYDVKM. CDR3 length: 16 residues. Here the CDR3 reads CASSTSPGSGANVLTF. The CDR3 region has the DNA TGTGCCAGCAGTACTTCTCCTGGCTCTGGGGCCAACGTCCTGACTTTC. Using reference TRBV28 and TRBJ2-6 for the parts outside the CDR3, the full variable domain is DVKVTQSSRYLVKRTGEKVFLECVQDMDHENMFWYRQDPGLGLRLIYFSYDVKMKEKGDIPEGYSVSREKKERFSLILESASTNQTSMYLCASSTSPGSGANVLTFGAGSRLTVL.

This clonotype was observed at least ten times. J is TRBJ2-1 and V is TRBV15; D may be TRBD1 or TRBD2 (5 bases each). This CDR3 spans 13 amino acids. Germline lookup yields CDR1 LNHNV and CDR2 YYDKDF (reference sequence). Deletions cut 0 bases from V and 10 bases from J, with 10 bases between. The CDR3 DNA reads as TGTGCCACCAGCAGAGATGGGGGAAGGGAGCAGTTCTTC. It translates to CATSRDGGREQFF.

There are many counts of this clonotype. The chain is built from TRBV5-5 and TRBJ1-3, with 7 bases fitting TRBD1. CDR3 length: 15 residues. V gave up 5 bases and J gave up 2 bases; unmatched junction bases: 7. Germline CDR1 is SGHKS and CDR2 is YYEKEE (reference sequence). DNA of the CDR3: TGTGCCAGCAGATATACGGGACAGACTGGAAACACCATATATTTT. This gives the protein CASRYTGQTGNTIYF.

The table lists this clonotype with many counts. This chain links TRBV20-1 with TRBJ1-4; D unresolved. The V end was cut by 0 bases, the J end by 7 bases, with 15 bases between. The CDR3 spans 15 residues. Germline lookup yields CDR1 DFQATT and CDR2 SNEGSKA (reference sequence). The CDR3 DNA is TGCAGTGCTAGAGAGTATGGGGAACCCCCTGAAAAACTGTTTTTT. Its translation: CSAREYGEPPEKLFF.

Ten or more counts support this clonotype. The chain couples TRBV5-5 to TRBJ2-7; maybe TRBD2 (6 bases). Trimming removed 4 bases at V and 4 bases at J, with 6 bases between. Germline V gives CDR1 SGHKS, CDR2 YYEKEE (reference sequence). This CDR3 spans 11 amino acids. The CDR3 here is CASSRGYEQYF. The CDR3 nucleotides are TGTGCCAGCAGCCGGGGGTACGAGCAGTACTTC. Based on the CDR3 plus reference TRBV5-5 and TRBJ2-7, the full variable domain is DAGVTQSPTHLIKTRGQQVTLRCSPISGHKSVSWYQQVLGQGPQFIFQYYEKEERGRGNFPDRFSARQFPNYSSELNVNALLLGDSALYLCASSRGYEQYFGPGTRLTVT.

This clonotype was seen many times. The CDR3 loop reads CASSLDPGGFNEQFF. The CDR3 region has the DNA TGCGCCAGCAGCTTGGATCCAGGGGGCTTTAATGAGCAGTTCTTC. The rearrangement joins TRBV5-1 to TRBJ2-1; 8 bases fit TRBD1. The germline gives CDR1 SGHRS, CDR2 YFSETQ. V lost 0 bases, J lost 7 bases, and 6 bases stayed unmatched. The CDR3 contains 15 residues.

Ten or more counts support this clonotype. V and J are TRBV5-1 and TRBJ2-7; TRBD1 or TRBD2 may be the D gene (5 bases each). The CDR3 consists of 14 residues. Germline V gene data show CDR1 as SGHRS and CDR2 as YFSETQ. The V and J ends lost 6 bases and 0 bases respectively, with 13 bases between them. The CDR3 DNA sequence: TGCGCCAGCATGTTCGGGGCCCCCTCCTACGAGCAGTACTTC. Its protein is CASMFGAPSYEQYF.

This clonotype was seen many times. The gene calls are TRBV12-3 or TRBV12-4 and TRBJ1-1, with D hard to call. The V end was cut by 5 bases, the J end by 7 bases, with 14 bases between. The CDR3 totals 13 residues. In nucleotides, the CDR3 is TGTGCCAGCAGTCTATCTGGCATCCATGAAGCTTTCTTT. Translation: CASSLSGIHEAFF.

This clonotype occurred many times. The chain recombines TRBV27 with TRBJ1-1; 10 bases agree with TRBD1. The CDR3 has 17 amino acids. Trimming removed 5 bases from V and 1 base from J; junction bases left unmatched: 10. Germline CDR1 reads MNHEY; CDR2 reads SMNVEV (reference sequence). The CDR3 sequence is CASSTLKTGGENTEAFF. The CDR3 region has the DNA TGTGCCAGCAGTACCCTCAAGACAGGGGGCGAGAACACTGAAGCTTTCTTT.

This clonotype came up many times. The CDR3 reads CASSFDRGKETQYF. The CDR3 coding sequence is TGTGCCAGCAGTTTCGACAGGGGTAAAGAGACCCAGTACTTC. The J gene is TRBJ2-5, the V gene TRBV12-3 or TRBV12-4; TRBD1 matches 8 bases. V shed 3 bases and J 3 bases; nucleotides not matched to a gene: 3. CDR3 length: 14 residues.

This clonotype was recorded at least ten times. The J gene is TRBJ1-6, the V gene TRBV20-1; 9 bases fit TRBD1. The CDR3 has 17 amino acids. With 5 bases clipped from V and 6 bases from J, the junction kept 14 bases outside the gene matches. Germline loops: CDR1 DFQATT, CDR2 SNEGSKA (reference sequence). The CDR3 DNA is TGCAGTGCTCTACGTCGACGGGGACAGGGATTTAATTCACCCCTCCACTTT. It codes for CSALRRRGQGFNSPLHF.

This clonotype showed up many times. The CDR3 bases are TGCGCCAGTGACAGGGGGCTAGGGAATGAGCAGTTCTTC. It codes for CASDRGLGNEQFF. The chain carries TRBV5-1 and TRBJ2-1; 10 bases are a match to TRBD1. This CDR3 is 13 amino acids long. Germline CDR1 is SGHRS and CDR2 is YFSETQ. J gave up 7 bases and V 8 bases, and 6 bases lay outside the gene matches.